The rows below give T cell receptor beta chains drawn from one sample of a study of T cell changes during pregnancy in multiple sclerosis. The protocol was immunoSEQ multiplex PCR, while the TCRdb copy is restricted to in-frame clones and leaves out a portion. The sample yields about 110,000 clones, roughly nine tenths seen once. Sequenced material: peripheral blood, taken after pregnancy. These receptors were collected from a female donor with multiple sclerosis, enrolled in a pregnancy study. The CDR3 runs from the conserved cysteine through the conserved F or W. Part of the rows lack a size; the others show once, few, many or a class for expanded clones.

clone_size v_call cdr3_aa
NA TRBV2 CASSHPGQGSSYEQYF
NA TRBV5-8 CASSWGGVNGELFF
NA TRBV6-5 CASSYSRTGANYGYTF
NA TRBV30 CAWRGAPARGFGNTIYF
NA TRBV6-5 CASSDRRDYTF
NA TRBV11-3 CASSTTGSEKLFF
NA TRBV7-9 CASSRTSGTTYQETQYF
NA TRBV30 CVMEGGANYGYTF
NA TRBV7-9 CASTTGTGRYEQYF
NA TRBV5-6 CASSLRAGVADTQYF
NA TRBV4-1 CASSQDSGPNTEAFF
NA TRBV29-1 CSVTGGLNTEAFF
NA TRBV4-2 CASSQGANGYTF
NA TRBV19 CASSIDRGRSQPQHF
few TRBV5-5 CASREMTGETEAFF
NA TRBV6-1 CASSDLRNTEAFF
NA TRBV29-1 CSVGSDREKTEAFF
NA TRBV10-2 CASSAPDRGSTEAFF
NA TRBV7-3 CASSREGLAGADTQYF
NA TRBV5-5 CASSWGAEQGAEQYF
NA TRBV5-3 CARSLGRGGGRGEQFF
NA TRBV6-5 CASRQGLNTEAFF
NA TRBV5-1 CASSQRSRVDTEAFF
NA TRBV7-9 CASSFSGATGETQYF
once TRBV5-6 CASSFSSSDEQFF
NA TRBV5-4 CASSLGSGGGAYNEQFF
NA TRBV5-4 CASSLPSGGADTQYF
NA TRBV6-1 CASIGDGGEQYF
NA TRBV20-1 CSARKDEQFF
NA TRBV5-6 CASRSGQVQETQYF
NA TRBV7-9 CASSLLQRDTGELFF
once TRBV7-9 CASGYRDRRQETQYF
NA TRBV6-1 CASSPGQGLFETQYF
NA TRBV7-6 CASSLAVTSYEQYF
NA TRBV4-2 CASSQDGGGGETQYF
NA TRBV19 CASKGQGTLNQPQHF
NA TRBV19 CASSSVRYGYTF
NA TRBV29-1 CSVETPLDRAYSIDYGYTF
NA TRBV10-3 CAISEQEKNTEAFF
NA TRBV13 CASSSRWGGKLHTQYF
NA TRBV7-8 CASSSTRTGMYNSPLHF
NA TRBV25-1 CASSDGSSYEQYF
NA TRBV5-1 CASSPSAGFSYEQYF
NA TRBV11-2 CASSLTDSGTWEQYF
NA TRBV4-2 CASSQDSVSADTQYF
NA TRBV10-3 CAISDLRDSINYGYTF
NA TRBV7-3 CASSPTSTGNYGYTF
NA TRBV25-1 CASSALQGTTGNTIYF
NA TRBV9 CASSGDRSGNTIYF
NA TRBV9 CASSVGGGIDTQYF
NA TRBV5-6 CASSPSGGAVGEQFF
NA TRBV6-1 CASSEITGQPNEKLFF
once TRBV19 CASAVEGSSYNSPLHF
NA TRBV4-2 CASSQMSSSGGAGEQYF
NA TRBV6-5 CASSYRTQETQYF
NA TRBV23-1 CASSQGGRNRNQPQHF
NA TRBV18 CASSPRTGAQETQYF